These T cell receptor beta chains were read from a single sample in a study of T-cell memory formation after mild COVID-19. Using its own MiXCR run on the 5' RACE reads, TCRdb lists one record per CDR3 protein. The sample records under 300,000 distinct CDR3 sequences, around a tenth being singletons. Sequenced sample: PBMCs or a T cell subset sorted from them (not recorded which). The receptors originated from a man between 18 and 35 years old who had mild COVID-19 (a few samples of this study predate the infection). Cell type and time point are not known. Both conserved end residues are part of each CDR3. The D gene is left open where the match is weak. Expanded clones are given a class, and other clones once, few, many or no size at all.

CDR3nt,CDR3aa,j_gene,abundance,v_gene,d_gene
TGTGCCAGCAGTTACCAACAGGGGTTGGGGGAGACCCAGTACTTC,CASSYQQGLGETQYF,TRBJ2-5,.,TRBV6-5,TRBD1
TGTGCCAGCAGCTTATGGGCCTCAGAAACCCAGTACTTC,CASSLWASETQYF,TRBJ2-5,few,TRBV11-2,.
TGTGCCAGCAGCGGGGGACAGGTTCCCTACAATGAGCAGTTCTTC,CASSGGQVPYNEQFF,TRBJ2-1,.,TRBV9,TRBD1
TGCAGCGTCAACGGACAGCGAGGAGATACGCAGTATTTT,CSVNGQRGDTQYF,TRBJ2-3,.,TRBV29-1,.
TGTGCCAGCAGTTACGGTGGGGTTGAGACCCAGTACTTC,CASSYGGVETQYF,TRBJ2-5,few,TRBV6-5,.
TGCGCCAGCAGCTTGCTAGGGGTGAACACTGAAGCTTTCTTT,CASSLLGVNTEAFF,TRBJ1-1,many,TRBV5-1,.
TGTGCCAGCAGCCCCCCCACAGATACGCAGTATTTT,CASSPPTDTQYF,TRBJ2-3,many,TRBV7-2,.
TGCGCCAGCAACGTAAAGGCCGGGCCCCAGCGGGAGCAGTTCTTC,CASNVKAGPQREQFF,TRBJ2-1,few,TRBV5-1,.
TGTGCCAGCAGCCTCGGACTAGTCCAAGAGACCCAGTACTTC,CASSLGLVQETQYF,TRBJ2-5,few,TRBV11-2,TRBD2
TGTGCCAGCAGCTTACAAGCAGAATCTACAGAGCAGTTCTTC,CASSLQAESTEQFF,TRBJ2-1,many,TRBV7-9,.
TGCGCCAGCAGCTTAGATCGAGGCATCGGGGAGCTGTTTTTT,CASSLDRGIGELFF,TRBJ2-2,.,TRBV5-1,.
TGCGCCAGCAGCGGCGGCTCGAACACCGGGGAGCTGTTTTTT,CASSGGSNTGELFF,TRBJ2-2,.,TRBV5-1,.
TGCGCCAGCAGCCCGGGGACTAGCGGGGAGAAGAAGTACTTC,CASSPGTSGEKKYF,TRBJ2-4,.,TRBV5-1,TRBD2
TGTGCCAGCAGCTTGTCCGGGACAGGGGGATATAATGAGCAGTTCTTC,CASSLSGTGGYNEQFF,TRBJ2-1,few,TRBV7-6,TRBD1
TGCGCCAGCAGCCAAGAAGTGGCAGGGGGCCTTGGAGGTGGCTACACCTTC,CASSQEVAGGLGGGYTF,TRBJ1-2,.,TRBV4-1,TRBD1
TGTGCCAGCAGCCCTAGCGGGGGGGCGGATCTTAATGAGCAGTTCTTC,CASSPSGGADLNEQFF,TRBJ2-1,few,TRBV3-1,TRBD2
TGCGCCAGCAGCCCTCCGGGACAGGGGGCGGGGGAGACCCAGTACTTC,CASSPPGQGAGETQYF,TRBJ2-5,few,TRBV5-1,TRBD1
TGTGCCAGCAGCCAAGATGGCGCGGGGTATCAGCCCCAGCATTTT,CASSQDGAGYQPQHF,TRBJ1-5,.,TRBV4-2,.
TGTGCCATCAGTGTCAAAGGTGAAAACACTGAAGCTTTCTTT,CAISVKGENTEAFF,TRBJ1-1,few,TRBV10-3,.
TGTGCCACCCAATTAGCGGGGGCGACAGAGACCCAGTACTTC,CATQLAGATETQYF,TRBJ2-5,many,TRBV10-3,TRBD2
TGCAGCGCCCGAAGGGACAGCACCGGGGAGCTGTTTTTT,CSARRDSTGELFF,TRBJ2-2,many,TRBV29-1,TRBD1
TGCGCCAGTAGCCCTCTACAGGGGTCGGGAACTGAAGCTTTCTTT,CASSPLQGSGTEAFF,TRBJ1-1,few,TRBV5-1,TRBD1
TGTGCCAGCAGCCCCAGGACAGGGAGGACCGGGGAGCTGTTTTTT,CASSPRTGRTGELFF,TRBJ2-2,few,TRBV7-9,TRBD1
TGTGCCAGCAGCTTGAGAGGACATGAGCAGTTCTTC,CASSLRGHEQFF,TRBJ2-1,.,TRBV7-3,.
TGTGCCATCAGGACTAGCGGAGTACGCGATGAGCAGTTCTTC,CAIRTSGVRDEQFF,TRBJ2-1,.,TRBV10-3,TRBD2
TGTGCCAGCAGTTTACAGGCCGGGGGCACAGATACGCAGTATTTT,CASSLQAGGTDTQYF,TRBJ2-3,few,TRBV12-3/TRBV12-4,.
TGTGCCAGCTCACCGTCATCGGGTGGAAACACTGAAGCTTTCTTT,CASSPSSGGNTEAFF,TRBJ1-1,.,TRBV18,.
TGTGCCAGCAGCTCAGGGGGCGACCCTGCCAAAAACATTCAGTACTTC,CASSSGGDPAKNIQYF,TRBJ2-4,many,TRBV7-8,TRBD1
TGTGCCAGCAGTGCAGGCGCTAGGGCCGGCATGGATACGCAGTATTTT,CASSAGARAGMDTQYF,TRBJ2-3,few,TRBV7-3,.
TGCAGTGCTAGAAAAGGGGGAGGGAATCAGCCCCAGCATTTT,CSARKGGGNQPQHF,TRBJ1-5,few,TRBV20-1,.
TGTGCCAGCAGCTTGAGGGGGCGCGGGGTGAATCAGCCCCAGCATTTT,CASSLRGRGVNQPQHF,TRBJ1-5,.,TRBV5-5,TRBD1
TGTGCCAGCGGCCTATACAATGAGCAGTTCTTC,CASGLYNEQFF,TRBJ2-1,.,TRBV2,.
TGTGCCAGCAGCCCATTCGGGGGGGGAGCTTTCTTT,CASSPFGGGAFF,TRBJ1-1,.,TRBV7-8,.
TGTGCCAGCAGCTTAGCCAGGGGAAGCCAAGAGACCCAGTACTTC,CASSLARGSQETQYF,TRBJ2-5,many,TRBV7-2,.
TGCAGTGCCGCGGACCGGCCCGGCGAGCAGTACTTC,CSAADRPGEQYF,TRBJ2-7,few,TRBV20-1,.
TGTGCCAGCAGCTTAGGACTTAAAGAGACCCAGTACTTC,CASSLGLKETQYF,TRBJ2-5,few,TRBV7-2,.
TGTGCCAGCAGCTTAGCAGGGAGCCATGAGCAGTTCTTC,CASSLAGSHEQFF,TRBJ2-1,few,TRBV11-3,.
TGTGCCAGCAGCTTGAGGGGGTCGTCCGGGGAGCTGTTTTTT,CASSLRGSSGELFF,TRBJ2-2,few,TRBV7-9,.
TGCAGTGCAGCAAGGGACAGGCCTAACTATGGCTACACCTTC,CSAARDRPNYGYTF,TRBJ1-2,few,TRBV20-1,TRBD1
TGTGCCAGCAGCACCCCCGCGGGCACAGATACGCAGTATTTT,CASSTPAGTDTQYF,TRBJ2-3,few,TRBV9,.
TGTGCCAGCAGTGAATTTGACAGGAGCAACACTGAAGCTTTCTTT,CASSEFDRSNTEAFF,TRBJ1-1,many,TRBV25-1,.
TGCGCCAGCAGCCTCGGCAGGGTATTGACTGAAGCTTTCTTT,CASSLGRVLTEAFF,TRBJ1-1,few,TRBV4-1,.
TGTGCCAGCATGGGCGGGGTGAAACACAATGAGCAGTTCTTC,CASMGGVKHNEQFF,TRBJ2-1,few,TRBV7-8,.
TGTGCCAGCAGTTACTCGTACGGTACTGAAGCTTTCTTT,CASSYSYGTEAFF,TRBJ1-1,.,TRBV6-5,.
TGTGCCAGCAGCCCGACAGGGGGCATGAACATTCAGTACTTC,CASSPTGGMNIQYF,TRBJ2-4,.,TRBV3-1,TRBD1
TGTGCCAGCAGGGTAGGGACAGGGCTGTACGAGCAGTACTTC,CASRVGTGLYEQYF,TRBJ2-7,many,TRBV28,TRBD1